This T cell receptor beta chain came from a study of blood T cell repertoires in COVID-19 (dated by TCRdb to the early 2020s). In the study overall: Collaborator samples came from the United States, Italy and Spain and covered acute and convalescent phases of COVID-19. The material from the prospective study consisted of cDNA or gDNA derived from T cells, B-cell-depleted T cells, or PBMCs. Deeply sampled blood TCRbeta repertoires from subjects exposed to, actively infected with, or recovered from COVID-19 were included in the dataset. The repertoires were released in a freely available public database meant as a resource for research on the immune response to SARS-CoV-2. The samples were drawn from the first 160 participants of the ongoing ImmuneRACE study and from some 1,300 subjects provided by 6 global collaborators. A de-identified subject ID, COVID-19 status, age in years and sex were almost always included in the sample metadata. Where available, HLA class I and class II types were obtained from metadata supplied by the sample provider rather than from assay-based typing. The paper as a whole reports these results and caveats: The amount of clinical and demographic metadata varied by source and participant and was provided uncurated.

The CDR3 goes from the cysteine to the phenylalanine over 14 residues. Left in the record is the CDR3 DNA by itself, 42 bases read in frame from the first base. Deletion took 9 bases off V and 9 bases off J, with a span of 22 bases between the germline ends. CDR1 is given as LNHDA and CDR2 as SQIVND, both from the germline V gene (reference sequence). As for this clone: Its antigen is currently not known. No quality values exist for individual bases; no much larger clone is one base distant.

One collaborating source in Seattle enrolled patients while the patients were actively infected and followed the patients over time throughout the course of disease. Whole blood was collected in K2EDTA tubes by collaborating institutions according to the institutions' own protocols. Collaborator samples were shipped for TCRbeta analysis as frozen whole blood, isolated PBMCs, or DNA extracted from either sample type. The immunoSEQ Assay, a bias-controlled multiplex PCR, was used to amplify TCRbeta CDR3 regions from genomic DNA. As for the original processing: Within the assay, amplification of reference gene primers was used to estimate how many nucleated cells each sample contained. To quantify the absolute abundance of each unique TCRbeta CDR3 rearrangement, sequence reads were collapsed and filtered. Productive Simpson clonality was computed per sample as the square root of Simpson's diversity index over productive rearrangements. Drawn from immuneACCESS, this table holds only the in-frame rearrangements with V and J called that TCRdb kept. Clones are partly lost; checked studies trace under half to an unresolved V gene and leave the rest unexplained. The DNA was the basis for D and trimming; V, J and clone size are from that table. This sample gives approximately 280,000 clones in total; 75% to 95% of them show up just once. The ten largest account for 6.8% of the sample.

This TCR derives from a woman under 40 with COVID-19, enrolled during active disease. The sequencing sample was made of peripheral blood. This sequence uses TRBV19 and TRBJ2-3; a tentative D match to TRBD2 spans 5 bases. Here the CDR3 is given as CARPQYQTRPTQYF. The sequenced DNA is TGTGCCAGACCCCAGTACCAAACTAGGCCCACGCAGTATTTT. Extended through the reference TRBV19 and TRBJ2-3 proteins, this CDR3 yields the full variable domain: DGGITQSPKYLFRKEGQNVTLSCEQNLNHDAMYWYRQDPGQGLRLIYYSQIVNDFQKGDIAEGYSVSREKKESFPLTVTSAQKNPTAFYLCARPQYQTRPTQYFGPGTRLTVL.